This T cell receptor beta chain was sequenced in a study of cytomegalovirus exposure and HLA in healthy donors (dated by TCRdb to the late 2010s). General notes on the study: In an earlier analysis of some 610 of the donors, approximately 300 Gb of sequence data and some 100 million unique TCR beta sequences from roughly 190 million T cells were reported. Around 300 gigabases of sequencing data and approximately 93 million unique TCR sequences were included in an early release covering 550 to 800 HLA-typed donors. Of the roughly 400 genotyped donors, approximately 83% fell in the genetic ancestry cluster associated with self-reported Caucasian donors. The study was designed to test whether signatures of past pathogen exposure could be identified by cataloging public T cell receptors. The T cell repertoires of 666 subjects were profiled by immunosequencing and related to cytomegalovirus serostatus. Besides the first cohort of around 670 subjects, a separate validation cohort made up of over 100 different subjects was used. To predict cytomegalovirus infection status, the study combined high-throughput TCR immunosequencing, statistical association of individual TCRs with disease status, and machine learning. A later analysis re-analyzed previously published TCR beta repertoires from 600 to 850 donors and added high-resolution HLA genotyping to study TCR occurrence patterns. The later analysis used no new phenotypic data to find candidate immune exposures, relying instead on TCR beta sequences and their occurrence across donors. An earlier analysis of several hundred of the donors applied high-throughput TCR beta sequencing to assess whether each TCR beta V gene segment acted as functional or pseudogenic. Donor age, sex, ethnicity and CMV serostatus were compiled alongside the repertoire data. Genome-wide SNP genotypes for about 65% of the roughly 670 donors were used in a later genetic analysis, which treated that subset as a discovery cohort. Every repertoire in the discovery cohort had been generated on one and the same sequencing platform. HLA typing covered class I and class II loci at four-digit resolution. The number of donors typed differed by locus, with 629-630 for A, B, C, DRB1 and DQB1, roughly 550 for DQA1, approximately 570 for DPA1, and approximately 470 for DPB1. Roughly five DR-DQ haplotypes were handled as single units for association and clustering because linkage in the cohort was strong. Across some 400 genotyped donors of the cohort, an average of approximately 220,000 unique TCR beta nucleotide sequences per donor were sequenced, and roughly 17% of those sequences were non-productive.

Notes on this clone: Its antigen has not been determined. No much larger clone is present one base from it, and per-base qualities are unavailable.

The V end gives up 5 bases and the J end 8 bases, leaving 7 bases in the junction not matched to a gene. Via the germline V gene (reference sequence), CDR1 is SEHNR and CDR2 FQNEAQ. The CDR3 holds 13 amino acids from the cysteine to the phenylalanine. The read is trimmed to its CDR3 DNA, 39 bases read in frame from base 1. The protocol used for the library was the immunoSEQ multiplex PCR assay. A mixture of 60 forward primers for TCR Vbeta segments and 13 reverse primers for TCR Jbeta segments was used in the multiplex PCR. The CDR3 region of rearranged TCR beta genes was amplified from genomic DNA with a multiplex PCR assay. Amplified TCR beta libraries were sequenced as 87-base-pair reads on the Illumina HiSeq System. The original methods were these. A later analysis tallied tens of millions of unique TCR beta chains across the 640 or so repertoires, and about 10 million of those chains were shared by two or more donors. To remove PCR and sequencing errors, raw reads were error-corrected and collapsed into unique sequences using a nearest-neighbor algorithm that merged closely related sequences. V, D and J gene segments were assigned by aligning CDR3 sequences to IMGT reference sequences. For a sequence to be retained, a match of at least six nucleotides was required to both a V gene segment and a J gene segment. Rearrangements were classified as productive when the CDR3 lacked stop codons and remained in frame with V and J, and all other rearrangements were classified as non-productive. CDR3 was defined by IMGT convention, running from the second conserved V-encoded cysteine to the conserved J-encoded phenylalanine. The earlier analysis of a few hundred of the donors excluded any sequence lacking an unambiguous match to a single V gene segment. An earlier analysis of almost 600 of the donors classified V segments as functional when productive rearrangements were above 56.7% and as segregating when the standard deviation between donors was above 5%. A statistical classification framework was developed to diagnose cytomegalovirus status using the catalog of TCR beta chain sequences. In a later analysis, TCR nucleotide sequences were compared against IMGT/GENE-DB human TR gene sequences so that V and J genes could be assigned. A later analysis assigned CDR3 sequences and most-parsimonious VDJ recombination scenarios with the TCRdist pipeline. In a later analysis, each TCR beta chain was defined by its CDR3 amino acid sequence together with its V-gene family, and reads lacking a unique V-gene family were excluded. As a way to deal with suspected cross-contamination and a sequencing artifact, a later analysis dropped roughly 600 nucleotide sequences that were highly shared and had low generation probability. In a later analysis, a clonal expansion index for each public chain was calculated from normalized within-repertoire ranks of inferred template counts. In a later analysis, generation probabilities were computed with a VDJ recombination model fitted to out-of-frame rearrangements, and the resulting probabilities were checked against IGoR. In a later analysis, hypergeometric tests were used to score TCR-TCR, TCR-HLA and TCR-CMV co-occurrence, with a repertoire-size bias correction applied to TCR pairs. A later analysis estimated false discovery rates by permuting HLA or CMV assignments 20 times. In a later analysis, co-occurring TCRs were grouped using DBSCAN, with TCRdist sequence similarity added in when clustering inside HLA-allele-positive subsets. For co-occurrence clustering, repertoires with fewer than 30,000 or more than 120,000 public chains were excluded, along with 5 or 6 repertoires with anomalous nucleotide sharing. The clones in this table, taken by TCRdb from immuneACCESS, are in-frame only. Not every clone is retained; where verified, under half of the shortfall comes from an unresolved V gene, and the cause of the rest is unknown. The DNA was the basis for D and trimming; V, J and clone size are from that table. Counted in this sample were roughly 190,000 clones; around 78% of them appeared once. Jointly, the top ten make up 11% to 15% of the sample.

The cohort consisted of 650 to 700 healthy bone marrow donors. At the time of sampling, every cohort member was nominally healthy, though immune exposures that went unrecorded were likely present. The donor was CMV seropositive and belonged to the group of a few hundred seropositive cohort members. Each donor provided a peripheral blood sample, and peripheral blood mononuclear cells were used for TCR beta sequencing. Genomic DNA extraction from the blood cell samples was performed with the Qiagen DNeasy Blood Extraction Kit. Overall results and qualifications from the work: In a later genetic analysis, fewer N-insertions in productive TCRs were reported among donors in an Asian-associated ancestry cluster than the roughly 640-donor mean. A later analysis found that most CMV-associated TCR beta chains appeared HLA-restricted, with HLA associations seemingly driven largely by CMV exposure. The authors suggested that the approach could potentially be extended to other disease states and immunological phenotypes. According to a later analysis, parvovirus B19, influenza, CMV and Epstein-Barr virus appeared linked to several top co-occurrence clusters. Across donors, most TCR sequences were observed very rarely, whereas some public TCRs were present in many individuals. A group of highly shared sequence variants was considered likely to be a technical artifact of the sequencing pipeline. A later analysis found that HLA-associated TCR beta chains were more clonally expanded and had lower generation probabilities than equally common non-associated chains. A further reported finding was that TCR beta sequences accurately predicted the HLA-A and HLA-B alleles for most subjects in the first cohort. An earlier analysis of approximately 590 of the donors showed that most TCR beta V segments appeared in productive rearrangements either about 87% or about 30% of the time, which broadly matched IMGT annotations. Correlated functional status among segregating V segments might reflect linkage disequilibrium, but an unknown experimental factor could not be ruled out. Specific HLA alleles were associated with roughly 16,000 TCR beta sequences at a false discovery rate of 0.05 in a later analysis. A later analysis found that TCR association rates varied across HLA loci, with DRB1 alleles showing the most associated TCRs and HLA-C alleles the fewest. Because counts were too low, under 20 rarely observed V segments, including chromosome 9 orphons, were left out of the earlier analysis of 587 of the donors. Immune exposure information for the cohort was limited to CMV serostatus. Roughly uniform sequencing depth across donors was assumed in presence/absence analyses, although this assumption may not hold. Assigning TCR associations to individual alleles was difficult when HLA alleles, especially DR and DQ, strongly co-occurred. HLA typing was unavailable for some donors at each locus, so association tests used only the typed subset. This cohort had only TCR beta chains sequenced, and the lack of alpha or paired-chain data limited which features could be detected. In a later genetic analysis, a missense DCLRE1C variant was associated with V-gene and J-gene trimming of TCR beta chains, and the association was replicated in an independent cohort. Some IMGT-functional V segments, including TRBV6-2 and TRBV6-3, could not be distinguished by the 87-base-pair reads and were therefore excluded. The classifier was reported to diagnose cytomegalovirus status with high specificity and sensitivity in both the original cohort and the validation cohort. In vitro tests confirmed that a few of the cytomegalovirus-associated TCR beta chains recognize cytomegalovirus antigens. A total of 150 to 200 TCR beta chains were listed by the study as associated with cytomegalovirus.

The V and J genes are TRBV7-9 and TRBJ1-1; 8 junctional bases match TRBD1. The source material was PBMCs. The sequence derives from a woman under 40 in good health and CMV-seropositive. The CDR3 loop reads CASSRGQGVEAFF. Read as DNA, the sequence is TGTGCCAGCAGCCGTGGACAGGGAGTGGAAGCTTTCTTT.